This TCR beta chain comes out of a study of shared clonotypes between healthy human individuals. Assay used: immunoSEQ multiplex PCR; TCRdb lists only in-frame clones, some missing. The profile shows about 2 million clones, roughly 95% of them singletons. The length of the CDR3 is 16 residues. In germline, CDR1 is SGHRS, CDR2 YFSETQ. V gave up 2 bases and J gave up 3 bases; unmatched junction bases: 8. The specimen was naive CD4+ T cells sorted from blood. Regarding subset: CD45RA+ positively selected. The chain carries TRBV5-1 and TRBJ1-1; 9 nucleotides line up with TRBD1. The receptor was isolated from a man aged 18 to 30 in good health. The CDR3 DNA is TGCGCCAGCAGCTTCGGGACAGGGAATCGAGACACTGAAGCTTTCTTT. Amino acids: CASSFGTGNRDTEAFF.